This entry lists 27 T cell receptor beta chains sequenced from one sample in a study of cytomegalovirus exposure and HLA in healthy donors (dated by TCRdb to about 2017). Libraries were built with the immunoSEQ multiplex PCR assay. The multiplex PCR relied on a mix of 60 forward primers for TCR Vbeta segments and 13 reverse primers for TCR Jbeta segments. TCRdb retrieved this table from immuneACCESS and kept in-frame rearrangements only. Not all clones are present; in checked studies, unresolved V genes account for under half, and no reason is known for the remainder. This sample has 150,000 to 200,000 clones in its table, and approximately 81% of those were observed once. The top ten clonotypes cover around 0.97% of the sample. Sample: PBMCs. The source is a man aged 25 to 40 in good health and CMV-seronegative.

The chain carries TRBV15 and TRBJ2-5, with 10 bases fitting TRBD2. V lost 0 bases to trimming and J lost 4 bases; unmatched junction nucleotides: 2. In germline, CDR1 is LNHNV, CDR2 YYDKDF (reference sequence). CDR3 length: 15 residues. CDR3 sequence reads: CATSRDSGRLETQYF. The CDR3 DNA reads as TGTGCCACCAGCAGAGATAGCGGGAGGCTAGAGACCCAGTACTTC. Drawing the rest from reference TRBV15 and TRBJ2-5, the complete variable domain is DAMVIQNPRYQVTQFGKPVTLSCSQTLNHNVMYWYQQKSSQAPKLLFHYYDKDFNNEADTPDNFQSRRPNTSFCFLDIRSPGLGDTAMYLCATSRDSGRLETQYFGPGTRLLVL.

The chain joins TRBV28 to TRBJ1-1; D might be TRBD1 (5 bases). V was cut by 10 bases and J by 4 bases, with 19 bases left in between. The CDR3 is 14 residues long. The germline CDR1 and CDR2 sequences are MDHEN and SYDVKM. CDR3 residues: CAIREAGEVTEAFF. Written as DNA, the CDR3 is TGTGCCATCCGGGAGGCGGGGGAGGTCACTGAAGCTTTCTTT.

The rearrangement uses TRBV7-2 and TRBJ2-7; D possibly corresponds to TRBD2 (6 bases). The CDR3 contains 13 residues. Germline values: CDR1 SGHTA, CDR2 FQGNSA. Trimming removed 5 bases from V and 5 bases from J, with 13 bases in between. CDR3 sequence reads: CASSPRRDHEQYF. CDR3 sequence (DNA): TGTGCCAGCAGCCCCCGGCGGGATCACGAGCAGTACTTC.

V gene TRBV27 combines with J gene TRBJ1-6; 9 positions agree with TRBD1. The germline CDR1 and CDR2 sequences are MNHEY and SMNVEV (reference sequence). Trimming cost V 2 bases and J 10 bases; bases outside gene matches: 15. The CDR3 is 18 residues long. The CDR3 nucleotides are TGTGCCAGCAGTTTAGAGGACCCTAGGGACAGGGCCGGGTCACCCCTCCACTTT. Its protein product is CASSLEDPRDRAGSPLHF.

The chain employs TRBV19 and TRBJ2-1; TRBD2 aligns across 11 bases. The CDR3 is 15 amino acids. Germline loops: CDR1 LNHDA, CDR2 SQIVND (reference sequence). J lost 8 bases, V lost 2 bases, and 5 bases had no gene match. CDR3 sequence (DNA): TGTGCCAGTAGTATATTAGCGGGAGGGATCGATGAGCAGTTCTTC. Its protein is CASSILAGGIDEQFF. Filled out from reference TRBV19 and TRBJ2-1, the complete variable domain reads DGGITQSPKYLFRKEGQNVTLSCEQNLNHDAMYWYRQDPGQGLRLIYYSQIVNDFQKGDIAEGYSVSREKKESFPLTVTSAQKNPTAFYLCASSILAGGIDEQFFGPGTRLTVL.

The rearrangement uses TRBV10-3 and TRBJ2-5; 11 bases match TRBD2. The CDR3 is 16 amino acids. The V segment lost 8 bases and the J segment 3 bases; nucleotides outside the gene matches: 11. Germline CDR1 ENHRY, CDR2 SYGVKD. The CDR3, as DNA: TGTGCCATCGCGAGTAGCGGGGGGGCATTTGAAGAGACCCAGTACTTC. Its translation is CAIASSGGAFEETQYF.

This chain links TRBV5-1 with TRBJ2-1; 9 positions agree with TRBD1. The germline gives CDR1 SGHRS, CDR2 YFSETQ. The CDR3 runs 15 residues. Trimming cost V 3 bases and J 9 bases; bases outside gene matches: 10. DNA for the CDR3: TGCGCCAGCAGCTCACGACAGGGGGAAACGGGTGAGCAGTTCTTC. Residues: CASSSRQGETGEQFF.

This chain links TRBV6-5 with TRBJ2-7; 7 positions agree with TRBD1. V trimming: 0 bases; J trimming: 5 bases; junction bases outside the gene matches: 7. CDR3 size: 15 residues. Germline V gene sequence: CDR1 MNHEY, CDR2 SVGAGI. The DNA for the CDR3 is TGTGCCAGCAGTTACTCTAAGGGCAGGGGGAACGAGCAGTACTTC. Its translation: CASSYSKGRGNEQYF.

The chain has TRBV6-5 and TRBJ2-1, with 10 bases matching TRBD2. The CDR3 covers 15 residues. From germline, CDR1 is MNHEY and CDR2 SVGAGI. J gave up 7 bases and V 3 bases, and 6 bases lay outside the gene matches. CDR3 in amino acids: CASSYPSGGKNEQFF. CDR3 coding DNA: TGTGCCAGCAGTTATCCTAGCGGGGGAAAAAATGAGCAGTTCTTC.

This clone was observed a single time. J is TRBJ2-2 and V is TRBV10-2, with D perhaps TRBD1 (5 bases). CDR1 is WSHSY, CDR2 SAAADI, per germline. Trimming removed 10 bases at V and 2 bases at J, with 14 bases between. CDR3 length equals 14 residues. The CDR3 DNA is TGCGCCACCATTCAGGGATTTAACACCGGGGAGCTGTTTTTT. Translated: CATIQGFNTGELFF.

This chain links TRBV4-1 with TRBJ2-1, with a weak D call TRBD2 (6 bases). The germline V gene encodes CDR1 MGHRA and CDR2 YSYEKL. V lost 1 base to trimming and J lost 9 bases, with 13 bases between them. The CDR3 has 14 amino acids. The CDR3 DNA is TGCGCCAGCAGCCAAGTGGGGGGAACCTTTGAGCAGTTCTTC. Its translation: CASSQVGGTFEQFF.

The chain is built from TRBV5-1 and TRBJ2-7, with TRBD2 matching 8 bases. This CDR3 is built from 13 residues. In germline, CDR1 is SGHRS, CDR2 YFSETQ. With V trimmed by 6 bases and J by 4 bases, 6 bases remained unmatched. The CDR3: CASTSGLGYEQYF. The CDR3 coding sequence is TGCGCCAGCACCTCGGGACTAGGTTACGAGCAGTACTTC.

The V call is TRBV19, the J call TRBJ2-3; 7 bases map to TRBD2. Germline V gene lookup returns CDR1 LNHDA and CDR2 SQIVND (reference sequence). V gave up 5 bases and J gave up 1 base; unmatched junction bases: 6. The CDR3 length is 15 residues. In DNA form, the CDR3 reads TGTGCCAGTAGTGCTAGCGGAGAAGGCACAGATACGCAGTATTTT. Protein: CASSASGEGTDTQYF.

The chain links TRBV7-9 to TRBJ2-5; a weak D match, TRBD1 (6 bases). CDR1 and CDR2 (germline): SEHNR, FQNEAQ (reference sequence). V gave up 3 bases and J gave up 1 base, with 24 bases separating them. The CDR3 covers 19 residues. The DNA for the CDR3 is TGTGCCAGCAGCTTCTTGCAGGGGAGTCGGGAAAAACTCCAAGAGACCCAGTACTTC. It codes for CASSFLQGSREKLQETQYF.

The CDR3 region has the DNA TGTGCCAGCACGAACGACAGGGTGTGGACCCAGTACTTC. Residues: CASTNDRVWTQYF. The chain combines TRBV6-1 with TRBJ2-5; 7 nucleotides agree with TRBD1. The length of the CDR3 is 13 residues. J was trimmed by 7 bases and V by 7 bases; bases with no gene match: 9. Germline V gene sequence: CDR1 MNHNS, CDR2 SASEGT.

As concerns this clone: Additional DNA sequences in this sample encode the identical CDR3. The CDR3 sequence: CASSLGLAGGYNEQFF. The DNA for the CDR3 is TGCGCCAGCAGCCTGGGACTAGCGGGGGGCTACAATGAGCAGTTCTTC. The rearrangement joins TRBV5-1 to TRBJ2-1; TRBD2 matches at 15 bases. The trim removed 4 bases at V and 3 bases at J, leaving 2 bases unmatched. Germline CDR1 is SGHRS and CDR2 is YFSETQ. The CDR3 has 16 amino acids.

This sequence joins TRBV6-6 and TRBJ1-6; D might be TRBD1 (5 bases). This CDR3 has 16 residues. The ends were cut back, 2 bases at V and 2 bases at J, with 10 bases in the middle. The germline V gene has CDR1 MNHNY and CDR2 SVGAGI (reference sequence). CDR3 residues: CASSYKTATYNSPLHF. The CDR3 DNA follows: TGTGCCAGCAGTTACAAGACAGCGACCTATAATTCACCCCTCCACTTT.

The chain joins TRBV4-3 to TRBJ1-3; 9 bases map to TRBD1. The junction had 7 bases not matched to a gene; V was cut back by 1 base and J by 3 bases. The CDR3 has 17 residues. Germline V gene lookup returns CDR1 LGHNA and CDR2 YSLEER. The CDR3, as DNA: TGCGCCAGCAGCCAAGCGTTACAGGGGGCTGTTGGAAACACCATATATTTT. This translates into CASSQALQGAVGNTIYF.

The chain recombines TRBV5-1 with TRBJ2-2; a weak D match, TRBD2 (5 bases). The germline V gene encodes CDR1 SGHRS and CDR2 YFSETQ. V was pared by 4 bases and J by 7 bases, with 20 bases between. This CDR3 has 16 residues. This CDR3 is CASSAREHDYVGELFF. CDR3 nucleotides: TGCGCCAGCAGCGCCCGGGAACACGATTATGTCGGGGAGCTGTTTTTT.

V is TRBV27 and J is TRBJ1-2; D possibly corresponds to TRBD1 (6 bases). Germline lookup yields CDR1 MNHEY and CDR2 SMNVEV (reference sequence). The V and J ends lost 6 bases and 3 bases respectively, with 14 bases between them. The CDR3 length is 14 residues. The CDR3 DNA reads TGTGCCAGCAGCCCAGGGGTGATTGACTATGGCTACACCTTC. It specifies CASSPGVIDYGYTF.

CDR3 region: CASSLGLAVDTQYF. The DNA of the CDR3 is TGTGCCAGTAGTCTGGGACTAGCGGTCGATACGCAGTATTTT. This chain uses TRBV19 with TRBJ2-3, with 11 bases that match TRBD2. Per germline, CDR1 LNHDA and CDR2 SQIVND (reference sequence). V gave up 5 bases and J gave up 6 bases; unmatched junction bases: 4. This CDR3 is built from 14 residues.

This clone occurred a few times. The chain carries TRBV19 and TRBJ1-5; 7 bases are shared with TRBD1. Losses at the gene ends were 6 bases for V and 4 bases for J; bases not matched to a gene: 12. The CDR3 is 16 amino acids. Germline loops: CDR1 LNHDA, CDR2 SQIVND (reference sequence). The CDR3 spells CASRGAPYRGNQPQHF. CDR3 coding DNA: TGTGCCAGTAGAGGGGCCCCTTACAGGGGAAATCAGCCCCAGCATTTT.

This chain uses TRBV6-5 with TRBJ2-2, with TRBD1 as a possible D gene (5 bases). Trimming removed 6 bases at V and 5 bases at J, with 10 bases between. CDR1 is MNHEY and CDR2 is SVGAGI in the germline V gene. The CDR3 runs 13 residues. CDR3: CASRGRRTGELFF. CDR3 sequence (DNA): TGTGCCAGCAGGGGGCGAAGAACCGGGGAGCTGTTTTTT.

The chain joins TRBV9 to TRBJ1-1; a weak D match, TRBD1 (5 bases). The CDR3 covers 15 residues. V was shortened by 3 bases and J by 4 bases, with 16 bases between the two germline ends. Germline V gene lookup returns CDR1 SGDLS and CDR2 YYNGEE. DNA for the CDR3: TGTGCCAGCAGCGCGCGGGGGAGCGGGAGCACTGAAGCTTTCTTT. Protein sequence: CASSARGSGSTEAFF.

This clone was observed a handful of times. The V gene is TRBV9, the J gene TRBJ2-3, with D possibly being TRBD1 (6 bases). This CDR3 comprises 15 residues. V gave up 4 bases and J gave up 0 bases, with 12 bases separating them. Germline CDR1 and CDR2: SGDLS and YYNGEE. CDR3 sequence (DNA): TGTGCCAGCAGCAAATGGACAGATAGCACAGATACGCAGTATTTT. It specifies CASSKWTDSTDTQYF.

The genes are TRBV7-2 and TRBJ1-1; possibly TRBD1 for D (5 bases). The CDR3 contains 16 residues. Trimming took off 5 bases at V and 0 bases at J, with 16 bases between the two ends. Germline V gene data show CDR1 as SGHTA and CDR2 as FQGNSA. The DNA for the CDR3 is TGTGCCAGCAGCCCCGCGGGGCGGATAATGAACACTGAAGCTTTCTTT. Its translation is CASSPAGRIMNTEAFF.

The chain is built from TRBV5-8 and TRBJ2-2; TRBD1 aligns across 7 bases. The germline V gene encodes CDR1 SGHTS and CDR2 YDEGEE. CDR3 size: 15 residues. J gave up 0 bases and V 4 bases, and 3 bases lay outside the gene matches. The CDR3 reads CASSTGTANTGELFF. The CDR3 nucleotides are TGTGCCAGCAGCACTGGGACAGCGAACACCGGGGAGCTGTTTTTT.